This TCR beta chain was recovered during a study of T cell repertoires in cytomegalovirus infection. The overall study: Well-studied HLA-B-restricted epitopes and recently identified HLA-C-restricted epitopes of CMV were both used in the study. It can be stated that public TCR beta signatures indicated CMV infection as well as a matching HLA type. Overall study results and limits: Clonotypes of TCR beta that were HLA-C-restricted and CMV-specific dominated the ex vivo response.

TCRdb independently ran MiXCR on the reads; one entry per CDR3 protein. This sample has approximately 1,000,000 distinct CDR3 sequences, with under 40% found just once. This clonotype was seen more than once but under ten times. Its specificity is unknown. Unmatched junction bases numbered 9, after V lost 8 bases and J lost 3 bases. CDR1 and CDR2 from the germline V gene are SGHVS and FNYEAQ. This CDR3 is built from 16 residues. The V and J genes are TRBV7-6 and TRBJ2-2; 10 positions agree with TRBD1. The sequenced sample was cultured CD8+ T cells from PBMCs, obtained from culture after CMV antigen stimulation. The sequence derives from a human donor in good health (CMV status not recorded). Some clones in this sample may be carry-over from other donors' samples. In DNA form, the CDR3 reads TGTGCCAGCTTGGGGACAGGGGCGTACCACACCGGGGAGCTGTTTTTT. Translation gives CASLGTGAYHTGELFF.